This TCR beta chain was captured in a study of OX40 agonist ivuxolimab in advanced cancers. About the study: In this cohort, patients received ivuxolimab, an agonistic anti-OX40 (CD134) antibody. At approximately 80% male, the cohort had a mean age of 60 years, ranging from about 20 to 80. Three dose-escalation patients had partial responses: one with hepatocellular carcinoma and two with cutaneous melanoma.

For this clone: What it recognizes is unknown.

Germline V lookup: CDR1 SEHNR, CDR2 FQNEAQ (reference sequence). The CDR3 covers 15 residues. Trimming cost V 5 bases and J 2 bases, with 16 bases left between them. Study findings and constraints: Antigen specificity of clonally expanded peripheral T cells was not established.

Repertoires were generated with immunoSEQ multiplex PCR, while TCRdb's copy carries only in-frame clones and drops some. This table holds roughly 80,000 clones, over 75% found once. This receptor was identified in an adult with an advanced solid tumor such as melanoma, head and neck, liver or kidney cancer. The material was CD4+ or CD8+ T cells sorted from blood, obtained in a trial of the OX40 agonist ivuxolimab. The chain is built from TRBV7-9 and TRBJ2-7; D may be TRBD1 (6 bases). This chain's CDR3 is CASSPVGQLTYEQYF. The CDR3 nucleotides read TGTGCCAGCAGCCCAGTCGGACAGCTGACCTACGAGCAGTACTTC.